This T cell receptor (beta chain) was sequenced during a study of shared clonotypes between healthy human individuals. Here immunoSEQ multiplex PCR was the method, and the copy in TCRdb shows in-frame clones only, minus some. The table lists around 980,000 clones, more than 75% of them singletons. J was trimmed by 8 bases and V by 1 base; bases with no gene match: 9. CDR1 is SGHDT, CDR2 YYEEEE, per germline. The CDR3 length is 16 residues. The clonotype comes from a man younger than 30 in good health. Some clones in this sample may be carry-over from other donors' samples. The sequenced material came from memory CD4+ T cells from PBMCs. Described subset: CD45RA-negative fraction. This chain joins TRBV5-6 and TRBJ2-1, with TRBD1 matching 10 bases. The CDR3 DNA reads TGTGCCAGCAGCTTGCTGGGGACAGGGGCCCACGATGAGCAGTTCTTC. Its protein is CASSLLGTGAHDEQFF.